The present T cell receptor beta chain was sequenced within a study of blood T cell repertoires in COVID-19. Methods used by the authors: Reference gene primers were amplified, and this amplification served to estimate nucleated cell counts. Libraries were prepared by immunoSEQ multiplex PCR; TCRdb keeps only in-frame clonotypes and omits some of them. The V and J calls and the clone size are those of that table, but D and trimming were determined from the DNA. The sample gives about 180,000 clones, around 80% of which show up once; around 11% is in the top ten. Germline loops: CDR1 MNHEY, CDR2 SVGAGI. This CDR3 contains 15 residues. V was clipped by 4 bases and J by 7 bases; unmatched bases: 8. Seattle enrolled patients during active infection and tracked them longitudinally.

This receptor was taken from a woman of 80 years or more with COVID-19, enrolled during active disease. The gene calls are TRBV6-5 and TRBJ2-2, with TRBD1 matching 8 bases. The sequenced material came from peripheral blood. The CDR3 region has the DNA TGTGCCAGCAGTTCCCAGGGGGCGGGTATCGGGGAGCTGTTTTTT. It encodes CASSSQGAGIGELFF.